A selection of T cell receptor beta chains follows, all from one sample in a study of identical twins. TCRdb re-called the 5' RACE reads through MiXCR, storing one row per CDR3 protein. This sample has roughly 250,000 distinct CDR3 sequences; 7% occur once, and the top ten carry 3% to 4%. The sample also formed part of further work on yellow fever vaccine responses in identical twins.

Sample: memory (CD45RO+) T cells sorted from blood. The receptors here all came from a woman under 30 in good health. Each CDR3 is given without its conserved first and last residue.

j_call | cdr3_length | v_call | cdr3_aa
TRBJ1-2 | 15 | TRBV7-9 | ASSLGQVSYRNYGYT
TRBJ2-1 | 12 | TRBV6-1 | ASSDRDDYNEQF
TRBJ2-5 | 12 | TRBV7-2 | ASSLAVAQETQY
TRBJ1-2 | 11 | TRBV20-1 | SAIEGQGYGYT
TRBJ2-3 | 14 | TRBV20-1 | SARDRVTSAGDTQY
TRBJ2-1 | 13 | TRBV6-1 | ASSEWGGTYNEQF
TRBJ1-1 | 11 | TRBV6-1 | ASIVPNKFEAF
TRBJ2-1 | 12 | TRBV11-2 | ASSLGGSWSGQF
TRBJ2-2 | 13 | TRBV3-1 | ASSIGAAPTGELF
TRBJ1-4 | 13 | TRBV12-3/TRBV12-4 | ASSGIRGRFEKLF
TRBJ2-3 | 12 | TRBV5-1 | ASSPGLNTDTQY
TRBJ1-2 | 12 | TRBV5-1 | ASSLGTVDYGYT
TRBJ1-1 | 13 | TRBV7-9 | ASSLSPGQGPEAF
TRBJ2-5 | 12 | TRBV7-2 | ASSYATGVETQY
TRBJ2-2 | 11 | TRBV3-1 | ASRAQQAGELF
TRBJ1-5 | 12 | TRBV20-1 | SAGTGNSNQPQH
TRBJ1-5 | 14 | TRBV20-1 | SARAGGQGSNQPQH
TRBJ2-6 | 16 | TRBV19 | ASSIIGLAGAGANVLT
TRBJ2-3 | 9 | TRBV10-2 | ASMLGDTQY
TRBJ2-3 | 12 | TRBV5-5 | ASSPGGLSDTQY
TRBJ2-5 | 12 | TRBV5-1 | ASSGRGLGETQY
TRBJ2-1 | 11 | TRBV24-1 | ATGQGVPNEQF
TRBJ2-7 | 9 | TRBV24-1 | ATSDYYEQY
TRBJ2-1 | 12 | TRBV20-1 | SARALRELNEQF
TRBJ2-5 | 15 | TRBV24-1 | ATSDQTGASGWETQY
TRBJ2-3 | 12 | TRBV6-1 | ASTIRMNLDTQY
TRBJ2-1 | 13 | TRBV15 | ATSKGGGASREQF
TRBJ2-5 | 11 | TRBV5-5 | ASSFPDQETQY
TRBJ1-2 | 12 | TRBV5-1 | ASSLELGPSFYT
TRBJ2-1 | 11 | TRBV20-1 | SATAREFTEQF
TRBJ1-5 | 11 | TRBV20-1 | SASPAGSQPQH